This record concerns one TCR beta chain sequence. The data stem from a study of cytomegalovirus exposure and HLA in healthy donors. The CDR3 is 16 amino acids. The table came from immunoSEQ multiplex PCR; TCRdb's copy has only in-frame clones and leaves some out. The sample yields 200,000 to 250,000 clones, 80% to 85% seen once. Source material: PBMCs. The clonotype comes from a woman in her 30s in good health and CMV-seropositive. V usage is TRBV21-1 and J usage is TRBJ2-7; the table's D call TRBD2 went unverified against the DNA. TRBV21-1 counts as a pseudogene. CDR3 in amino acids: CASSWTSGLQGNEQYF. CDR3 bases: TGTGCCAGCAGCTGGACTAGCGGGCTCCAAGGGAACGAGCAGTACTTC.